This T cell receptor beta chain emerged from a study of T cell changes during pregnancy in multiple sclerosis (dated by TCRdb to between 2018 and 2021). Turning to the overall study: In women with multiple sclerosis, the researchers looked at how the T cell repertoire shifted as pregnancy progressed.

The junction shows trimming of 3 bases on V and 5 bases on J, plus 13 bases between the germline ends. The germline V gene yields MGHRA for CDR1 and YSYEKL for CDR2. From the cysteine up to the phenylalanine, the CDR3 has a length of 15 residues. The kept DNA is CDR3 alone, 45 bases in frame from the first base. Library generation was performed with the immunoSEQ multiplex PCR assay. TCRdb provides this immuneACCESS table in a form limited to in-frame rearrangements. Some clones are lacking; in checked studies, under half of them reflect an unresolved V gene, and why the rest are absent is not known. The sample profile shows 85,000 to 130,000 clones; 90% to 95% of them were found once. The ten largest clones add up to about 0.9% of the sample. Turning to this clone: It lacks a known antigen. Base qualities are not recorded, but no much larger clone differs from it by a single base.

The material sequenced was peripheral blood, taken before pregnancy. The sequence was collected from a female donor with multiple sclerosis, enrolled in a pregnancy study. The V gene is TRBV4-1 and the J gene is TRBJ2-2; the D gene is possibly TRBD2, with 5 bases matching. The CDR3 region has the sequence CASSQGTRGTGELFF. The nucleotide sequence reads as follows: TGCGCCAGCAGCCAGGGCACAAGAGGGACCGGGGAGCTGTTTTTT.